A selection of T cell receptor beta chains follows, all from one sample in a study of shared clonotypes between healthy human individuals. Sequencing used immunoSEQ multiplex PCR; TCRdb keeps in-frame clones, though not all of them. The repertoire holds more than 900,000 clones, with about 80% as singletons. The sample was memory CD4+ T cells from PBMCs. Receptor source: a man younger than 35 in good health. Some clones in this sample may be carry-over from other donors' samples. The CDR3 runs from the conserved cysteine through the conserved F or W. D genes are given only for firm matches. The size of a clone is reported for some rows only, either as once, few or many, or as a class for expanded clones.

>TRBJ2-1|TRBV4-1|TRBD1|-
CASSPRGTGQTYNEQFF
TGCGCCAGCAGCCCCAGGGGAACGGGACAGACCTACAATGAGCAGTTCTTC
>TRBJ1-4|TRBV30|TRBD1|once
CAWRQITGELFF
TGCGCCTGGCGACAGATCACAGGGGAACTGTTTTTT
>TRBJ2-1|TRBV11-2|TRBD2|-
CASSLTLRLAGAEQFF
TGTGCCAGCAGCTTAACTCTTCGGCTAGCGGGGGCGGAGCAGTTCTTC
>TRBJ2-5|TRBV6-1|-|-
CASSDSFITTGDETQYF
TGTGCCAGCAGTGACAGTTTTATTACTACGGGGGATGAGACCCAGTACTTC
>TRBJ2-7|TRBV5-4|-|-
CASSFWGSRYEQYF
TGTGCCAGCAGCTTTTGGGGCAGTAGGTACGAGCAGTACTTC
>TRBJ2-7|TRBV19|-|-
CASSGRSYEQYF
TGTGCCAGTAGCGGGCGCTCCTACGAGCAGTACTTC
>TRBJ1-1|TRBV5-6|TRBD1|-
CASSLTGPAEAFF
TGTGCCAGCAGCCTGACAGGGCCCGCTGAAGCTTTCTTT
>TRBJ2-7|TRBV4-1|TRBD2|-
CASSRTPGLAQLGQYF
TGCGCCAGCAGCCGCACGCCCGGACTAGCTCAACTCGGTCAGTACTTC
>TRBJ2-1|TRBV7-3|-|many
CASSPGFNYNEQFF
TGTGCCAGCAGCCCCGGGTTTAACTACAATGAGCAGTTCTTC
>TRBJ2-3|TRBV5-1|TRBD2|-
CASSRWTSGTDTQYF
TGCGCCAGCAGCAGGTGGACTAGCGGCACAGATACGCAGTATTTT
>TRBJ1-1|TRBV5-1|TRBD1|-
CASSPGQGGPYTEAFF
TGCGCCAGCAGCCCGGGACAGGGGGGACCTTACACTGAAGCTTTCTTT
>TRBJ2-7|TRBV6-5|-|-
CASSLAPGLGYEQYF
TGTGCCAGCAGTCTAGCCCCGGGCTTAGGCTACGAGCAGTACTTC
>TRBJ2-7|TRBV28|-|-
CASSLAVRTQTHQQYF
TGTGCCAGCAGTTTGGCGGTCAGGACCCAAACCCATCAGCAGTACTTC
>TRBJ2-1|TRBV5-1|TRBD1|-
CASSLAGQGPGDEQFF
TGCGCCAGCAGCTTGGCCGGACAGGGACCTGGTGATGAGCAGTTCTTC
>TRBJ2-4|TRBV28|-|once
CASNTPAPPGGIQYF
TGTGCCAGCAATACCCCAGCACCGCCAGGGGGGATTCAGTACTTC
>TRBJ2-3|TRBV7-2|-|few
CASSYFATDTQYF
TGTGCCAGCAGCTACTTCGCCACAGATACGCAGTATTTT
>TRBJ2-5|TRBV7-9|TRBD1|-
CASSRQGRETQYF
TGTGCCAGCAGCAGACAGGGTCGGGAGACCCAGTACTTC
>TRBJ2-3|TRBV2|-|-
CASSVIRDTQYF
TGTGCCAGCAGTGTAATACGAGATACGCAGTATTTT
>TRBJ1-4|TRBV2|-|-
CASMTTRGAGEKLFF
TGTGCCAGCATGACGACCCGGGGAGCTGGTGAAAAACTGTTTTTT
>TRBJ2-7|TRBV7-9|TRBD2|-
CASSPAGGDEQYF
TGTGCCAGCAGCCCAGCGGGAGGGGACGAGCAGTACTTC
>TRBJ1-2|TRBV2|-|-
CASSEASGRHTF
TGTGCCAGCAGTGAAGCCTCGGGACGGCACACCTTC
>TRBJ1-1|TRBV19|-|-
CASTGFGGLNTEAFF
TGTGCCAGTACTGGGTTTGGGGGTTTGAACACTGAAGCTTTCTTT
>TRBJ2-5|TRBV2|TRBD2|-
CASSEALLAGGQETQYF
TGTGCCAGCAGTGAAGCGCTTCTAGCGGGAGGGCAAGAGACCCAGTACTTC
>TRBJ2-2|TRBV5-1|-|-
CASSQRGPGELFF
TGCGCCAGCAGCCAGCGTGGTCCCGGGGAGCTGTTTTTT
>TRBJ2-1|TRBV7-9|-|few
CASSLASNEQFF
TGTGCCAGCAGCTTGGCAAGCAATGAGCAGTTCTTC
>TRBJ2-7|TRBV25-1|-|-
CASSEPNRVYEQYF
TGTGCCAGCAGTGAACCCAACAGGGTGTACGAGCAGTACTTC
>TRBJ1-1|TRBV6-6|TRBD1|-
CASSYLGQGKNTEAFF
TGTGCCAGCAGTTATTTGGGACAGGGTAAGAACACTGAAGCTTTCTTT
>TRBJ2-3|TRBV11-3|-|-
CASSLGPSAGDTQYF
TGTGCCAGCAGCTTAGGCCCCTCGGCTGGAGATACGCAGTATTTT
>TRBJ1-5|TRBV27|TRBD1|-
CASRSGTGVDQPQHF
TGTGCCAGCAGATCCGGGACAGGGGTCGATCAGCCCCAGCATTTT
>TRBJ2-7|TRBV6-1|-|-
CASSAGARHYEQYF
TGTGCCAGCAGTGCGGGAGCGCGACACTACGAGCAGTACTTC
>TRBJ2-3|TRBV2|TRBD2|-
CASRPGSGGNTQYF
TGTGCCAGCAGGCCCGGGAGCGGGGGGAATACGCAGTATTTT
>TRBJ2-5|TRBV7-2|-|-
CASSSRGLQETQYF
TGTGCCAGCAGCTCGAGGGGGTTACAAGAGACCCAGTACTTC
>TRBJ2-1|TRBV6-6|-|-
CASSPGTQQFF
TGTGCCAGCAGTCCCGGGACCCAGCAGTTCTTC
>TRBJ2-1|TRBV5-1|TRBD2|many
CASSFAASGDRSSYNEQFF
TGCGCCAGCAGCTTTGCGGCTAGCGGGGATCGAAGCTCCTACAATGAGCAGTTCTTC
>TRBJ2-2|TRBV5-1|-|-
CASSLAALAYTGELFF
TGCGCCAGCAGCTTGGCCGCCCTAGCGTACACCGGGGAGCTGTTTTTT
>TRBJ2-5|TRBV4-1|-|-
CASSRGGRETQYF
TGCGCCAGCAGCCGTGGGGGGAGAGAGACCCAGTACTTC
>TRBJ2-7|TRBV5-4|TRBD2|-
CASSSLAGAPYEQYF
TGTGCCAGCAGCTCCCTAGCGGGAGCCCCCTACGAGCAGTACTTC
>TRBJ2-2|TRBV4-1|TRBD2|many
CASSQVLGRGGGELFF
TGCGCCAGCAGCCAAGTTCTTGGCCGGGGGGGCGGGGAGCTGTTTTTT
>TRBJ1-1|TRBV27|TRBD1|-
CASSPGTGTMNTEAFF
TGTGCCAGCAGTCCCGGGACAGGGACCATGAACACTGAAGCTTTCTTT
>TRBJ2-7|TRBV18|TRBD1|-
CASSPGTGGAYEQYF
TGTGCCAGCTCACCGGGGACAGGGGGTGCCTACGAGCAGTACTTC
>TRBJ1-2|TRBV29-1|TRBD1|-
CSAGDRDRYGYTF
TGCAGCGCCGGCGACAGGGATCGGTATGGCTACACCTTC
>TRBJ1-2|TRBV4-1|-|-
CASSQDRFYGYTF
TGCGCCAGCAGCCAAGACAGGTTCTATGGCTACACCTTC
>TRBJ1-4|TRBV4-1|-|-
CASSQEGLGGEKLFF
TGCGCCAGCAGCCAAGAAGGTCTGGGAGGGGAAAAACTGTTTTTT
>TRBJ2-1|TRBV9|-|-
CASSRNGLSYNEQFF
TGTGCCAGCAGCCGGAATGGCCTCTCCTACAATGAGCAGTTCTTC
>TRBJ1-1|TRBV5-5|-|-
CASSLIGFVGSFF
TGTGCCAGCAGCTTGATCGGCTTTGTAGGCAGCTTCTTT
>TRBJ2-2|TRBV5-1|-|-
CASSLFPISGELFF
TGCGCCAGCAGCTTGTTTCCCATTTCCGGGGAGCTGTTTTTT
>TRBJ2-5|TRBV5-1|-|few
CASSLERGTQYF
TGCGCCAGCAGCTTGGAAAGGGGGACCCAGTACTTC
>TRBJ2-1|TRBV7-2|-|-
CASSPGVGFNEQFF
TGTGCCAGCAGCCCCGGAGTCGGGTTCAATGAGCAGTTCTTC